The clone carrying this T cell receptor (beta chain) appeared many times. Trimming removed 4 bases from V and 4 bases from J; junction bases left unmatched: 5. The CDR3 runs 15 residues. Germline assignment: CDR1 SGHAT and CDR2 FQDESV (reference sequence). The sample belongs to a study of T cells in Graves' hyperthyroidism and ophthalmopathy. Across the whole study: Peripheral blood was secured at the point of initial diagnosis, before any treatment.

TCR beta CDR3 regions were amplified from RNA. A set of HTBI primers served as the primers for a first-round RT-PCR of the TCR CDR3. MiXCR, applied by TCRdb to the multiplex PCR reads, yields one record per CDR3 protein. The table shows 360,000 or so distinct CDR3 sequences, with about 18% occurring only once. Criteria for exclusion of patients were uncontrolled infection, other autoimmune disease, pregnancy or lactation. The chain recombines TRBV11-1 with TRBJ1-5, with 9 bases fitting TRBD1. Source material: blood. This TCR came from a woman aged 18-29 years with Graves' hyperthyroidism. The CDR3 nucleotides read TGTGCCAGCAGCTCCGGACAGGGGCTAAATCAGCCCCAGCATTTT. Protein sequence: CASSSGQGLNQPQHF.